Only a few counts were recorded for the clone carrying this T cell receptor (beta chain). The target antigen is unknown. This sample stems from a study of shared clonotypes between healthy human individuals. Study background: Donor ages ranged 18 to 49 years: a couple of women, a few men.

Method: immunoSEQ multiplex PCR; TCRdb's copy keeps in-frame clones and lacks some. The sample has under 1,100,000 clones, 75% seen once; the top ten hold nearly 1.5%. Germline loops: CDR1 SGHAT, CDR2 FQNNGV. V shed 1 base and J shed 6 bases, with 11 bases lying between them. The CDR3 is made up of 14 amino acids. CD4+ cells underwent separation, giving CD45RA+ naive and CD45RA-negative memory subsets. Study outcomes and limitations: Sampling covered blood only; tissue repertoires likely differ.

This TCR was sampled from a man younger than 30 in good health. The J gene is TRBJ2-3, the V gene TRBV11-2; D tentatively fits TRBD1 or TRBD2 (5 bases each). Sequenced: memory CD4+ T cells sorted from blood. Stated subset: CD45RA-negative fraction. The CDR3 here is CASSLGGRGDTQYF. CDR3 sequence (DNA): TGTGCCAGCAGCTTAGGGGGTCGGGGCGATACGCAGTATTTT.